Each of the 2 T cell receptor beta chains below was sequenced from the same sample in a study of T cell repertoires in cytomegalovirus infection. TCRdb processed the reads anew with MiXCR; each CDR3 protein has one entry. The sample has approximately 190,000 distinct CDR3 sequences, nearly 9.5% seen once. What was sequenced was PBMCs. These receptors all come from a human donor in good health (CMV status not recorded). Some clones in this sample may be carry-over from other donors' samples.

This clonotype occurred many times. The rearrangement joins TRBV4-3 to TRBJ2-5, with 11 bases that match TRBD2. Unmatched junction bases numbered 6, after V lost 0 bases and J lost 3 bases. The CDR3 runs to 17 residues. Per the germline V gene, CDR1 is LGHNA and CDR2 is YSLEER. CDR3 in amino acids: CASSQEYGTSGKETQYF. For the CDR3, the DNA is TGCGCCAGCAGCCAAGAATATGGGACTAGCGGCAAAGAGACCCAGTACTTC.

This rearrangement joins TRBV11-2 to TRBJ1-2; 10 nucleotides match TRBD1. The CDR3 covers 15 residues. J was trimmed by 0 bases and V by 6 bases; bases with no gene match: 4. Germline CDR1 and CDR2: SGHAT and FQNNGV. CDR3 DNA sequence: TGTGCCAGCAGGGACAGGGGGACGTCTAACTATGGCTACACCTTC. This codes for CASRDRGTSNYGYTF.